A single sample gave rise to the 5 T cell receptor beta chains below, sequenced in a study of T cells in Graves' hyperthyroidism and ophthalmopathy. RNA transcripts yielded amplified TCR beta CDR3 regions. Using the HTBI primer set, a first-round RT-PCR was run on the TCR CDR3. TCRdb re-called the multiplex PCR reads with MiXCR, one entry per CDR3 protein. The sample includes around 300,000 distinct CDR3 sequences, 13% of them seen just once. The sample taken for sequencing was blood. The origin of the receptors is a woman between 25 and 40 years old with Graves' hyperthyroidism that later progressed to Graves' ophthalmopathy.

This clonotype was detected only a few times. A single base separates this from a much larger clone, so it may be a read error. This sequence joins TRBV7-2 and TRBJ2-1; D unclear. The CDR3 consists of 13 residues. Looked up from germline, CDR1 is SGHTA and CDR2 is FQGNSA. The CDR3 loop reads CASSLIEVGERFF. The CDR3 DNA reads as TGTGCCAGCAGCTTAATAGAAGTCGGTGAGCGGTTCTTC.

In this sample, this clonotype turned up many times. The chain has TRBV30 and TRBJ1-1; no reliable D call. This CDR3 region has 11 residues. The germline CDR1 and CDR2 sequences are GTSNPN and SVGIG (reference sequence). V was shortened by 3 bases and J by 3 bases, with 5 bases between the two germline ends. The CDR3, as DNA: TGTGCCTGGAGGGACTACACTGAAGCTTTCTTT. Its translation: CAWRDYTEAFF.

This clonotype has a handful of counts. The chain is built from TRBV29-1 and TRBJ1-2; 11 positions match TRBD1. CDR3 length: 14 residues. The germline CDR1 and CDR2 sequences are SQVTM and ANQGSEA. V trimming: 4 bases; J trimming: 3 bases; junction bases outside the gene matches: 4. In DNA form, the CDR3 reads TGCAGCGTTGTGTGGACAGGGGGCTACTATGGCTACACCTTC. The encoded protein is CSVVWTGGYYGYTF.

This clonotype was observed many times. The genes are TRBV28 and TRBJ1-1, with D hard to call. The V and J ends lost 1 base and 10 bases respectively, with 16 bases between them. CDR3 length equals 14 residues. Germline V lookup: CDR1 MDHEN, CDR2 SYDVKM. The CDR3 DNA reads TGTGCCAGCAGTTTATCCGGTTCCACGAGAGGAGCTTTCTTT. This translates into CASSLSGSTRGAFF.

This sequence joins TRBV18 and TRBJ1-1; possibly TRBD1 for D (5 bases). This CDR3 is built from 17 residues. Germline V gene lookup returns CDR1 KGHSH and CDR2 LQKENI. Trimming left V 1 base short and J 1 base short, with 16 bases between. The CDR3: CASSPLETGASNTEAFF. CDR3 nucleotides: TGTGCCAGCTCACCACTGGAAACAGGAGCATCGAACACTGAAGCTTTCTTT.